This T cell receptor (beta chain) was identified in a study of T cell responses to AZD1222 COVID-19 vaccine. At the level of the study: It was second doses at about 4 or about 12 weeks that were pooled. Study-wide findings and caveats: As reported, nearly half of all spike-specific TCRs target variant regions that are unmutated. Baseline serology detected seropositivity in only six AZD1222 recipients. Clonal diversity was possibly underestimated, and white British individuals and females predominated among donors.

In regard to this clone: Its antigen is still unknown.

The repertoire was sequenced with immunoSEQ multiplex PCR; TCRdb's copy has only in-frame clones and lacks some. The top ten clones hold roughly 5% of a sample with about 120,000 clones, roughly 89% of them seen once. V shed 10 bases and J shed 9 bases, with 13 bases lying between them. The CDR3 contains 11 residues. The germline V gene has CDR1 ENHRY and CDR2 SYGVKD. The rearrangement uses TRBV10-3 and TRBJ2-1; D not resolved. The specimen was peripheral blood, collected on day 0 of AZD1222 vaccination. The source of this sequence is an adult in good health. In DNA form, the CDR3 reads TGTGCCACCGAGGAACGTGGTGAGCAGTTCTTC. This sequence encodes CATEERGEQFF.